A selection of T cell receptor beta chains follows, all from one sample in a study of a mutant IDH1 vaccine in newly diagnosed glioma. Antigens of these TCRs are unknown. Produced via immunoSEQ multiplex PCR; TCRdb's table is partial and in-frame only. The data contain about 54,000 clones, approximately 81% of them seen just once; the ten biggest clones take up 4.1%. The sequenced sample was PBMCs, obtained from a glioma patient whose treatment included an IDH1 peptide vaccine. The receptors derive from a woman aged 18-35 years with glioma. Each CDR3 is given with its conserved first and last residue. Fields, in order: J gene, D gene, V gene, clone size, CDR3 protein, CDR3 DNA. D genes are given only for firm matches. Clone size is not always given. Where it is, it says once, few, many or a class for expanded clones.

J: TRBJ1-4; D: NA; V: TRBV15; size: NA; CDR3: CATSRGGGNEKLFF; DNA: TGTGCCACCAGCAGAGGAGGGGGGAATGAAAAACTGTTTTTT
J: TRBJ2-3; D: NA; V: TRBV5-1; size: NA; CDR3: CASSLAVDPDTQYF; DNA: TGCGCCAGCAGCTTGGCGGTCGATCCAGATACGCAGTATTTT
J: TRBJ2-5; D: NA; V: TRBV5-4; size: NA; CDR3: CASSLLRETQYF; DNA: TGTGCCAGCAGCTTACTGCGGGAGACCCAGTACTTC
J: TRBJ2-4; D: TRBD2; V: TRBV7-2; size: NA; CDR3: CASSWTSGGDYAKNIQYF; DNA: TGTGCCAGCAGCTGGACTAGCGGGGGTGATTACGCCAAAAACATTCAGTACTTC
J: TRBJ1-5; D: NA; V: TRBV7-9; size: NA; CDR3: CASRASGDQPQHF; DNA: TGTGCCAGCAGGGCGAGCGGGGACCAGCCCCAGCATTTT
J: TRBJ2-2; D: TRBD1; V: TRBV5-1; size: few; CDR3: CASSFGARQGNTGELFF; DNA: TGCGCCAGCAGCTTCGGGGCGAGACAGGGCAACACCGGGGAGCTGTTTTTT
J: TRBJ1-2; D: NA; V: TRBV29-1; size: NA; CDR3: CSARGRVGYGYTF; DNA: TGCAGCGCCCGGGGGAGGGTGGGCTATGGCTACACCTTC
J: TRBJ2-3; D: NA; V: TRBV6-1; size: once; CDR3: CASSAIDTDTQYF; DNA: TGTGCCAGCAGTGCGATAGACACGGATACGCAGTATTTT
J: TRBJ2-1; D: TRBD2; V: TRBV4-2; size: NA; CDR3: CASSQEAASGNEQFF; DNA: TGTGCCAGCAGCCAAGAAGCGGCTAGCGGCAATGAGCAGTTCTTC
J: TRBJ2-7; D: TRBD2; V: TRBV5-1; size: NA; CDR3: CASSPWPRGSTNEQYF; DNA: TGCGCCAGCAGCCCATGGCCCCGCGGGAGTACTAACGAGCAGTACTTC
J: TRBJ2-7; D: TRBD1; V: TRBV5-6; size: NA; CDR3: CASSATGVSYEQYF; DNA: TGTGCCAGCAGTGCGACAGGGGTGTCCTACGAGCAGTACTTC
J: TRBJ1-2; D: TRBD1; V: TRBV19; size: NA; CDR3: CASSITGQGDYGYTF; DNA: TGTGCCAGTAGTATAACGGGACAGGGAGATTATGGCTACACCTTC
J: TRBJ1-5; D: TRBD1; V: TRBV7-9; size: NA; CDR3: CASSHDRGGQPQHF; DNA: TGTGCCAGCAGCCATGACAGGGGCGGTCAGCCCCAGCATTTT
J: TRBJ2-7; D: TRBD1; V: TRBV5-3; size: NA; CDR3: CARSRPGQGFYEQYF; DNA: TGTGCCAGAAGCAGGCCGGGACAGGGGTTCTACGAGCAGTACTTC
J: TRBJ1-2; D: NA; V: TRBV30; size: NA; CDR3: CAWSTRGRWSLYGYTF; DNA: TGTGCCTGGAGCACTAGGGGGAGATGGTCCCTCTATGGCTACACCTTC
J: TRBJ2-7; D: NA; V: TRBV5-1; size: NA; CDR3: CASSFDPGGYEQYF; DNA: TGCGCCAGCAGCTTCGACCCCGGCGGCTACGAGCAGTACTTC
J: TRBJ2-7; D: TRBD2; V: TRBV11-2; size: NA; CDR3: CASSATSGSSPYEQYF; DNA: TGTGCCAGCAGCGCCACTAGCGGGAGTTCCCCCTACGAGCAGTACTTC
J: TRBJ2-5; D: NA; V: TRBV4-1; size: once; CDR3: CASSQEGSRETQYF; DNA: TGCGCCAGCAGCCAAGAGGGCAGCAGGGAGACCCAGTACTTC
J: TRBJ1-1; D: NA; V: TRBV4-2; size: NA; CDR3: CASSQGTLREAEAFF; DNA: TGTGCCAGCAGCCAAGGCACGCTCCGGGAGGCTGAAGCTTTCTTT
J: TRBJ2-7; D: NA; V: TRBV5-6; size: NA; CDR3: CASSLAGGGSYSYEQYF; DNA: TGTGCCAGCAGCTTGGCAGGAGGTGGCTCCTACTCCTACGAGCAGTACTTC
J: TRBJ2-7; D: NA; V: TRBV27; size: NA; CDR3: CASRYGQSALGEQYF; DNA: TGTGCCAGCAGATACGGACAGTCCGCTTTGGGTGAGCAGTACTTC
J: TRBJ2-7; D: NA; V: TRBV2; size: once; CDR3: CASLLAWGGNEQYF; DNA: TGTGCCAGCCTACTAGCCTGGGGTGGCAACGAGCAGTACTTC
J: TRBJ1-5; D: TRBD1; V: TRBV19; size: NA; CDR3: CASSIGIYRGGNQPQHF; DNA: TGTGCCAGTAGTATCGGGATTTACAGGGGAGGCAATCAGCCCCAGCATTTT
J: TRBJ1-5; D: NA; V: TRBV5-6; size: few; CDR3: CASSFRSSSYQPQHF; DNA: TGTGCCAGCAGCTTCCGTTCGAGTTCCTATCAGCCCCAGCATTTT
J: TRBJ1-5; D: NA; V: TRBV7-9; size: NA; CDR3: CASSLRDGNQPQHF; DNA: TGTGCCAGCAGCTTAAGGGATGGCAATCAGCCCCAGCATTTT
J: TRBJ1-4; D: NA; V: TRBV14; size: once; CDR3: CASSREPTNEKLFF; DNA: TGTGCCAGCAGCAGGGAACCAACTAATGAAAAACTGTTTTTT
J: TRBJ2-3; D: TRBD2; V: TRBV30; size: NA; CDR3: CASTDLAGWGTDTQYF; DNA: TGTGCCTCCACAGACCTAGCGGGGTGGGGCACAGATACGCAGTATTTT
J: TRBJ1-4; D: NA; V: TRBV25-1; size: NA; CDR3: CASSEQGMFEKLFF; DNA: TGTGCCAGCAGTGAACAGGGGATGTTCGAAAAACTGTTTTTT
J: TRBJ2-3; D: TRBD1; V: TRBV11-2; size: NA; CDR3: CASRSFRTGGTDTQYF; DNA: TGTGCCAGCAGATCCTTTCGGACAGGGGGGACAGATACGCAGTATTTT
J: TRBJ2-2; D: TRBD2; V: TRBV5-1; size: NA; CDR3: CASSSSRSGGSNTGELFF; DNA: TGCGCCAGCAGCTCAAGTCGGAGCGGGGGGTCGAACACCGGGGAGCTGTTTTTT
J: TRBJ2-1; D: TRBD2; V: TRBV19; size: NA; CDR3: CASSMSQGERGPYNEQFF; DNA: TGTGCCAGTAGTATGAGCCAGGGCGAGCGGGGACCCTACAATGAGCAGTTCTTC
J: TRBJ1-2; D: NA; V: TRBV18; size: NA; CDR3: CASSPGRSIYGYTF; DNA: TGTGCCAGCTCACCCGGACGCTCGATCTATGGCTACACCTTC
J: TRBJ2-5; D: NA; V: TRBV4-1; size: NA; CDR3: CASSTYSRGAETQYF; DNA: TGCGCCAGCAGCACTTACTCCAGGGGCGCGGAGACCCAGTACTTC
J: TRBJ2-7; D: NA; V: TRBV7-9; size: NA; CDR3: CASSLSGTLGEQYF; DNA: TGTGCCAGCAGCTTAAGCGGGACACTCGGCGAGCAGTACTTC
J: TRBJ1-5; D: NA; V: TRBV19; size: NA; CDR3: CASSPKGPVGNQPQHF; DNA: TGTGCCAGTAGTCCCAAGGGGCCGGTTGGCAATCAGCCCCAGCATTTT